This T cell receptor (beta chain) was documented in a study of response to subunit inactivated influenza vaccine. Study-level points and caveats: The study's authors posited that every seasonal influenza vaccination enlists few new T cells.

A few counts support this clonotype. No antigen is known for it. V lost 6 bases and J lost 1; bases outside the gene matches: 7. Germline V gene lookup returns CDR1 MNHNS and CDR2 SASEGT. The CDR3 contains 16 residues. TCRdb reprocessed the RT-PCR reads via MiXCR and lists one record per CDR3 protein. This sample has 550,000 to 650,000 distinct CDR3 sequences; about 10% occur once, and the top ten carry roughly 10%. Sequenced material: PBMCs from blood, taken on the day of vaccination. The chain uses TRBV6-1 and TRBJ2-3; 10 nucleotides match TRBD2. This receptor was identified in a middle-aged man who received an inactivated influenza vaccine. The CDR3 region is CASRPSSGSGTDTQYF. The CDR3 nucleotides read TGTGCCAGCAGACCCTCTAGCGGGAGTGGCACAGATACGCAGTATTTT.